What follows are 8 T cell receptor beta chains derived from one specimen sequenced in a study of blood T cell repertoires in COVID-19 (TCRdb year 2020). The library relied on the immunoSEQ multiplex PCR assay. Here the immuneACCESS table is served through TCRdb, limited to in-frame sequences with V and J called. Missing clones are a known gap in these copies; in checked studies unresolved V genes cover under half, and the rest lacks a known reason. This sample has about 14,000 clones in its table, and roughly 75% of those were observed once. Of the sample, 20% falls within the top ten clones. Sequencing was done on a sample of peripheral blood. The receptors derive from a boy between 2 and 10 years old with active or convalescent COVID-19.

This clone was found once. The chain employs TRBV6-6 and TRBJ2-3; 10 bases agree with TRBD2. CDR1 and CDR2 from the germline V gene are MNHNY and SVGAGI (reference sequence). The CDR3 is 14 amino acids. The V segment lost 6 bases and the J segment 11 bases; nucleotides outside the gene matches: 11. This CDR3 reads CASRNSGRLIGQYF. CDR3 nucleotide sequence: TGTGCCAGCAGGAATAGCGGGAGGTTAATTGGGCAGTATTTT.

J is TRBJ1-2 and V is TRBV3-1 (or the pseudogene TRBV3-2); 7 nucleotides align to TRBD1. CDR1 and CDR2 (germline): LGHDT, YNNKEL (reference sequence). The ends lost 5 bases at V and 7 bases at J; junction bases unmatched: 10. The CDR3 sequence is 14 residues long. CDR3 residues: CASSEPDREGGYTF. The CDR3 DNA follows: TGTGCCAGCAGCGAACCCGACAGGGAAGGTGGCTACACCTTC.

This chain joins TRBV11-2 and TRBJ2-5; 14 bases line up with TRBD2. The germline V gene encodes CDR1 SGHAT and CDR2 FQNNGV. Germline trimming cut 2 bases from V and 5 bases from J; bases unmatched to any gene: 4. The CDR3 consists of 16 residues. In DNA, the CDR3 is TGTGCCAGCAGCTTAAGACTAGCGGGGGGGCCGGAGACCCAGTACTTC. Its protein is CASSLRLAGGPETQYF.

V usage is TRBV3-1 (or the pseudogene TRBV3-2) and J usage is TRBJ2-1, with 8 bases lining up with TRBD1. This CDR3 has 16 amino acids. Germline V gene lookup returns CDR1 LGHDT and CDR2 YNNKEL (reference sequence). Losses at the gene ends were 3 bases for V and 5 bases for J; bases not matched to a gene: 9. CDR3 residues: CASSQGSWTGNNEQFF. DNA for the CDR3: TGTGCCAGCAGCCAGGGGTCCTGGACAGGGAACAATGAGCAGTTCTTC.

The chain combines TRBV19 with TRBJ1-5; D gene ambiguous. V lost 10 bases and J 3 bases, leaving 16 bases between the germline ends. The CDR3 is 14 residues long. CDR1 is LNHDA, CDR2 SQIVND, per germline (reference sequence). The DNA of the CDR3 is TGTGCCACCAGGTTGGGTCCTAACAATCAGCCCCAGCATTTT. It yields the protein CATRLGPNNQPQHF.

The chain links TRBV9 to TRBJ1-1; no firm D call. V lost 0 bases to trimming and J lost 3 bases, with 9 bases between them. Germline CDR1 SGDLS, CDR2 YYNGEE. This CDR3 spans 14 amino acids. The CDR3 DNA is TGTGCCAGCAGCGTAGGGGAGGTCTACACTGAAGCTTTCTTT. It specifies CASSVGEVYTEAFF.

The chain carries TRBV9 and TRBJ1-5; D may be TRBD1 (6 bases). The CDR3 consists of 14 residues. Germline loops: CDR1 SGDLS, CDR2 YYNGEE. Trimming took 4 bases from V and 1 from J, leaving 9 bases between them. The CDR3 nucleotides read TGTGCCAGCAGCCCGCAGGGGAGCAATCAGCCCCAGCATTTT. As protein: CASSPQGSNQPQHF. Drawing the rest from reference TRBV9 and TRBJ1-5, the complete variable domain is DSGVTQTPKHLITATGQRVTLRCSPRSGDLSVYWYQQSLDQGLQFLIQYYNGEERAKGNILERFSAQQFPDLHSELNLSSLELGDSALYFCASSPQGSNQPQHFGDGTRLSIL.

This chain connects TRBV7-6 to TRBJ1-2, with 9 bases lining up with TRBD1. CDR1 and CDR2 (germline): SGHVS, FNYEAQ. The CDR3 is 15 amino acids. V trimming: 5 bases; J trimming: 8 bases; junction bases outside the gene matches: 12. The CDR3 is CASSLFEQGARGYTF. Here the CDR3 DNA reads TGTGCCAGCAGCCTCTTCGAACAGGGGGCGCGCGGCTACACCTTC.